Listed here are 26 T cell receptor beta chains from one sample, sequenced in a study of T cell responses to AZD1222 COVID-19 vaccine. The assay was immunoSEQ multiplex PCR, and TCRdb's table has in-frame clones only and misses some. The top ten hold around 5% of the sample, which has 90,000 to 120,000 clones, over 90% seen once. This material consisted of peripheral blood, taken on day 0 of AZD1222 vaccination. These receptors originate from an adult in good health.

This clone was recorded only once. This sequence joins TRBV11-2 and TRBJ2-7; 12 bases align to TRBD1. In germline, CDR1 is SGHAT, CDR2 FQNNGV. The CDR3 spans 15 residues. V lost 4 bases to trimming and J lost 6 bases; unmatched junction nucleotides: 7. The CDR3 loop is CASSSYGTGGVEQYF. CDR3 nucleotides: TGTGCCAGCAGCTCATACGGGACAGGGGGCGTCGAGCAGTACTTC.

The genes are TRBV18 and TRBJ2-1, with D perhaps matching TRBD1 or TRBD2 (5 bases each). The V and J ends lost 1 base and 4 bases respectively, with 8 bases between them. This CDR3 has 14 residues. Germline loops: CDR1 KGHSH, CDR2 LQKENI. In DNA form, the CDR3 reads TGTGCCAGCTCACCACGGGACGTATACAATGAGCAGTTCTTC. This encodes CASSPRDVYNEQFF.

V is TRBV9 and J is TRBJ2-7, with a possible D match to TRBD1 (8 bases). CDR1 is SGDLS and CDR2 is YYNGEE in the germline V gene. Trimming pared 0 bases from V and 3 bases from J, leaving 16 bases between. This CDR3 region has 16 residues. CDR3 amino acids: CASSVVRTGRVYEQYF. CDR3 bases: TGTGCCAGCAGCGTAGTTCGGACAGGGAGGGTCTACGAGCAGTACTTC.

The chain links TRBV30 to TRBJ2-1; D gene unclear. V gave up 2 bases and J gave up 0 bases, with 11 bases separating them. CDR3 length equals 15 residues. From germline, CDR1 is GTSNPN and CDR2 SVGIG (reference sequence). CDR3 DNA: TGTGCCTGGAGTCCGACATACAGCTCCTACAATGAGCAGTTCTTC. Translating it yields CAWSPTYSSYNEQFF.

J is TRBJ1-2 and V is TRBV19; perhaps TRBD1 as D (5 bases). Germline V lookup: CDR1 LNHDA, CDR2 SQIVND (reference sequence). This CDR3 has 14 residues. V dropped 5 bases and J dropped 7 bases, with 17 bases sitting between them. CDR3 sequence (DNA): TGTGCCAGTAGTCCCGGGGGGTATTCATCTGGCTACACCTTC. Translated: CASSPGGYSSGYTF.

The CDR3 loop reads CASSLGRVNEKLFF. CDR3 nucleotide sequence: TGTGCCAGCAGCTTAGGCAGGGTTAATGAAAAACTGTTTTTT. V and J are TRBV7-3 and TRBJ1-4, with D tentatively TRBD1 (5 bases). Germline CDR1 SGHTA, CDR2 FQGTGA. V was trimmed by 2 bases and J by 4 bases, leaving 8 bases between them. The CDR3 runs to 14 residues. Full variable domain (missing parts from reference TRBV7-3 and TRBJ1-4): GAGVSQTPSNKVTEKGKYVELRCDPISGHTALYWYRQSLGQGPEFLIYFQGTGAADDSGLPNDRFFAVRPEGSVSTLKIQRTERGDSAVYLCASSLGRVNEKLFFGSGTQLSVL.

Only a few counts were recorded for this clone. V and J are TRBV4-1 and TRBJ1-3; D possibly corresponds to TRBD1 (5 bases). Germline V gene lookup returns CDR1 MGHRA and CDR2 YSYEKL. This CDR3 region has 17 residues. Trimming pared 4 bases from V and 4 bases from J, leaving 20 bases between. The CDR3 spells CASSLRTGQGVGNTIYF. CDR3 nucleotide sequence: TGCGCCAGCAGCCTCCGGACGGGGCAGGGTGTGGGAAACACCATATATTTT.

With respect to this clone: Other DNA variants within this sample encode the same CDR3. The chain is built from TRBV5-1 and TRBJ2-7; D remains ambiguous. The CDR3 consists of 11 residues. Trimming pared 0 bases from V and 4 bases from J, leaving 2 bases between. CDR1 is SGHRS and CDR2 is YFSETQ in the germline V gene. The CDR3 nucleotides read TGCGCCAGCAGCTTGGGATACGAGCAGTACTTC. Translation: CASSLGYEQYF.

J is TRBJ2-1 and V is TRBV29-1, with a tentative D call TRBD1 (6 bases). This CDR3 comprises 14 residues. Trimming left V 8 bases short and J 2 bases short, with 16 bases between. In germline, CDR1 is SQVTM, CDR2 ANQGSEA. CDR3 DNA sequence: TGCAGCATATCCCCCAGGGGAACCTACAATGAGCAGTTCTTC. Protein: CSISPRGTYNEQFF.

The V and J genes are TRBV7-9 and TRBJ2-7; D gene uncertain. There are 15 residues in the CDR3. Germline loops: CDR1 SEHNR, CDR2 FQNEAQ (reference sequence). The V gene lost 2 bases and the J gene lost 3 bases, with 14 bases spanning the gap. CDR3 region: CASSLWEQHIYEQYF. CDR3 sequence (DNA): TGTGCCAGCAGCTTATGGGAACAGCATATCTACGAGCAGTACTTC. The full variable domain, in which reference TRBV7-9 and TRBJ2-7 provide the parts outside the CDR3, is DTGVSQNPRHKITKRGQNVTFRCDPISEHNRLYWYRQTLGQGPEFLTYFQNEAQLEKSRLLSDRFSAERPKGSFSTLEIQRTEQGDSAMYLCASSLWEQHIYEQYFGPGTRLTVT.

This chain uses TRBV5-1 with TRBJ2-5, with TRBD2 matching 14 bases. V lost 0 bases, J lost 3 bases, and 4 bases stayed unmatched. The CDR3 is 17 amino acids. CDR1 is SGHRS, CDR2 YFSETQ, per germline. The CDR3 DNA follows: TGCGCCAGCAGCTTGGGACTAGCGGGAGGGGGAGAAGAGACCCAGTACTTC. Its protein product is CASSLGLAGGGEETQYF.

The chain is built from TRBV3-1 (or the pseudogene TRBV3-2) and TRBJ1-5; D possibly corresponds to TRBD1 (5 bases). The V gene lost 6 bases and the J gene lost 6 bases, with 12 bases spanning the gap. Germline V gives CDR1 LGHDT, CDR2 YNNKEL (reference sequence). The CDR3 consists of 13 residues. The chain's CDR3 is CASSAGGSQPQHF. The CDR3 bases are TGTGCCAGCAGTGCTGGGGGGAGTCAGCCCCAGCATTTT.

The CDR3 DNA follows: TGTGCCAGCTCACCACTTTGGGACTCCTCAACTAATGAAAAACTGTTTTTT. Protein product: CASSPLWDSSTNEKLFF. The chain couples TRBV18 to TRBJ1-4; weak D call: TRBD1 (5 bases). CDR3 size: 17 residues. V was cut by 1 base and J by 0 bases, with 12 bases left in between. CDR1 and CDR2 (germline): KGHSH, LQKENI.

CDR3 bases: TGTGCCAGCAGCTTGCCGTCCCAGACCCAGTACTTC. Translating it yields CASSLPSQTQYF. This chain connects TRBV5-6 to TRBJ2-5; D remains ambiguous. CDR1 SGHDT and CDR2 YYEEEE come from the germline V gene. Trimming shortened V by 1 base and J by 6 bases, and 7 bases separated the two germline ends. The CDR3 sequence is 12 residues long.

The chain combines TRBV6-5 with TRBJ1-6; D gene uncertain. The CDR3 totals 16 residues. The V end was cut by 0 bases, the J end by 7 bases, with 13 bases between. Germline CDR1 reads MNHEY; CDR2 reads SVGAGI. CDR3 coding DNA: TGTGCCAGCAGTTACTCGAGGTTCGGGGAGAATTCACCCCTCCACTTT. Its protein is CASSYSRFGENSPLHF.

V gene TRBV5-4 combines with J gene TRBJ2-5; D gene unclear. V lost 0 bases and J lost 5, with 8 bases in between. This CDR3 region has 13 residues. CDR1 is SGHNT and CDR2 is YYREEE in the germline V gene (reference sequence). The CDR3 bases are TGTGCCAGCAGCTTGGTACAGAAGGAGACCCAGTACTTC. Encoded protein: CASSLVQKETQYF. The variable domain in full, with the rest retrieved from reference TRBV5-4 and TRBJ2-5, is ETGVTQSPTHLIKTRGQQVTLRCSSQSGHNTVSWYQQALGQGPQFIFQYYREEENGRGNFPPRFSGLQFPNYSSELNVNALELDDSALYLCASSLVQKETQYFGPGTRLLVL.

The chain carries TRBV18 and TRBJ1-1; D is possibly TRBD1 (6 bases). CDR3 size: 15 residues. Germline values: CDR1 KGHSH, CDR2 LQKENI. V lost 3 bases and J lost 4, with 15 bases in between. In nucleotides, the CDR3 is TGTGCCAGCTCACCCGGGGCCGGGGGCACCACTGAAGCTTTCTTT. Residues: CASSPGAGGTTEAFF.

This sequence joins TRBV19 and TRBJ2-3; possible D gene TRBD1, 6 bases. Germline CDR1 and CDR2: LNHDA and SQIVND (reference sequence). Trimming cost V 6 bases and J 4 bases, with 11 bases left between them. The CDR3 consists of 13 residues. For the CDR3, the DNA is TGTGCCAGTAGCGAAGAGGGGGCAGATACGCAGTATTTT. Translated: CASSEEGADTQYF. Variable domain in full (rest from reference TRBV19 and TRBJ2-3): DGGITQSPKYLFRKEGQNVTLSCEQNLNHDAMYWYRQDPGQGLRLIYYSQIVNDFQKGDIAEGYSVSREKKESFPLTVTSAQKNPTAFYLCASSEEGADTQYFGPGTRLTVL.

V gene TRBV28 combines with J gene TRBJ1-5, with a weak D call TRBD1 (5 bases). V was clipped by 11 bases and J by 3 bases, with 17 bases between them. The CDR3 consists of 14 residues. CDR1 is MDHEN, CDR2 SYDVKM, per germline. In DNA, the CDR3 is TGTGCCTCCAGCAGGGAGAAGGCCAATCAGCCCCAGCATTTT. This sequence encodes CASSREKANQPQHF. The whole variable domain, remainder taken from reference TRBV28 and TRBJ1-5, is DVKVTQSSRYLVKRTGEKVFLECVQDMDHENMFWYRQDPGLGLRLIYFSYDVKMKEKGDIPEGYSVSREKKERFSLILESASTNQTSMYLCASSREKANQPQHFGDGTRLSIL.

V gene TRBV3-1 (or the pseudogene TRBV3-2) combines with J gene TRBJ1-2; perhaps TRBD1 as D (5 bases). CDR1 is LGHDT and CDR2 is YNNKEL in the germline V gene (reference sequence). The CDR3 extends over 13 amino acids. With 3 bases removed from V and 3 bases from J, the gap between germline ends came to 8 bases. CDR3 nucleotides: TGTGCCAGCAGCCATGGGACTGACTATGGCTACACCTTC. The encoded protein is CASSHGTDYGYTF.

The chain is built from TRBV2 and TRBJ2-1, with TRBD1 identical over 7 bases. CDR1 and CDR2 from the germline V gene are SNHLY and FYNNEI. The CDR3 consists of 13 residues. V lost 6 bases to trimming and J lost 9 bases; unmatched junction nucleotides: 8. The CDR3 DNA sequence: TGTGCCAGCAGGGATCAGGGGGTGGGTGAGCAGTTCTTC. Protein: CASRDQGVGEQFF.

This chain's CDR3 is CAWSRSGSYEQYF. The CDR3 nucleotides are TGTGCCTGGAGTAGGAGCGGGAGTTACGAGCAGTACTTC. The chain uses TRBV30 and TRBJ2-7; 8 bases are a match to TRBD2. This CDR3 comprises 13 residues. Looked up from germline, CDR1 is GTSNPN and CDR2 is SVGIG (reference sequence). J lost 4 bases, V lost 2 bases, and 4 bases had no gene match.

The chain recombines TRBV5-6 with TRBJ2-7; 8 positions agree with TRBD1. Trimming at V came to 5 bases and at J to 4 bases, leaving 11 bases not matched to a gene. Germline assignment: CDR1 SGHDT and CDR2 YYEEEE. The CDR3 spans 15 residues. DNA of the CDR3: TGTGCCAGCAGGTTATCCGGGACAGGAACTTACGAGCAGTACTTC. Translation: CASRLSGTGTYEQYF.

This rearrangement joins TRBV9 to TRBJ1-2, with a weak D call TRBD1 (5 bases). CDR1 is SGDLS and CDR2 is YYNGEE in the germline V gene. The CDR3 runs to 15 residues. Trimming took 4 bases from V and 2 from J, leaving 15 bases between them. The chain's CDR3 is CASSPRDGQNYGYTF. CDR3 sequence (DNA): TGTGCCAGCAGCCCCAGGGACGGTCAAAACTATGGCTACACCTTC.

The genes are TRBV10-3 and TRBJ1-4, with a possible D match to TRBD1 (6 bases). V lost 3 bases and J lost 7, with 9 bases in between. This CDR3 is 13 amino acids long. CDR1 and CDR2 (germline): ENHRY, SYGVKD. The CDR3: CAISEEGGEKLFF. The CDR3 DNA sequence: TGTGCCATCAGTGAAGAGGGGGGTGAAAAACTGTTTTTT.

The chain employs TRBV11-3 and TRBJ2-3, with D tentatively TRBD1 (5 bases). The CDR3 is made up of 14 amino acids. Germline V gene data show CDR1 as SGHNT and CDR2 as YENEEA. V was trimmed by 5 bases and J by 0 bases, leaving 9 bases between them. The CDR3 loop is CASSPRQSTDTQYF. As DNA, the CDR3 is TGTGCCAGCAGCCCTCGACAGAGCACAGATACGCAGTATTTT.